These T cell receptor beta chains were read from a single sample in a study of beta chain features in type 1 diabetes. The repertoire was sequenced with immunoSEQ multiplex PCR; TCRdb's copy has only in-frame clones and lacks some. There are 330,000 or so clones in the sample; 10% to 15% occur only once, and approximately 0.011% lies in the top ten. The specimen was naive CD4+ T cells from blood. All receptors come from a woman in her late teens or twenties with type 1 diabetes. The CDR3 runs from the conserved cysteine through the conserved F or W. The order of the fields is D gene, V gene, J gene, clone size, CDR3 DNA, CDR3 protein. D genes are given only for firm matches. Not every row has a clone size; where given, it reads once, few, many or a size class.

D gene: NA; V gene: TRBV4-3; J gene: TRBJ2-5; clone size: few; CDR3 DNA: TGCGCCAGCAGCCAAGAAGGCGGGGTTGAGACCCAGTACTTC; CDR3 protein: CASSQEGGVETQYF
D gene: TRBD2; V gene: TRBV7-3; J gene: TRBJ2-5; clone size: few; CDR3 DNA: TGTGCCAGCAAGGTTGGAGCGGGAGGCGGAGAGACCCAGTACTTC; CDR3 protein: CASKVGAGGGETQYF
D gene: TRBD1; V gene: TRBV7-9; J gene: TRBJ2-3; clone size: few; CDR3 DNA: TGTGCCAGCAGCCCAACCCCTGGACAGGGCACAGATACGCAGTATTTT; CDR3 protein: CASSPTPGQGTDTQYF
D gene: TRBD2; V gene: TRBV18; J gene: TRBJ2-1; clone size: few; CDR3 DNA: TGTGCCAGCTCCGCCAATCTAGCGGGAGGGAATGAGCAGTTCTTC; CDR3 protein: CASSANLAGGNEQFF
D gene: NA; V gene: TRBV6-4; J gene: TRBJ1-1; clone size: few; CDR3 DNA: TGTGCCAGCAGTGAATCCAGGGGCGGTGAAGCTTTCTTT; CDR3 protein: CASSESRGGEAFF
D gene: NA; V gene: TRBV7-9; J gene: TRBJ2-3; clone size: few; CDR3 DNA: TGTGCCAGCAGCTTAGGGACTACAAGCACAGATACGCAGTATTTT; CDR3 protein: CASSLGTTSTDTQYF
D gene: NA; V gene: TRBV7-6; J gene: TRBJ2-5; clone size: few; CDR3 DNA: TGTGCCAGCAGCTTAGTCGGCGGAGAGACCCAGTACTTC; CDR3 protein: CASSLVGGETQYF
D gene: NA; V gene: TRBV28; J gene: TRBJ1-1; clone size: NA; CDR3 DNA: TGTGCCAGCCCTTCGGGGGGTGAAGCTTTCTTT; CDR3 protein: CASPSGGEAFF
D gene: NA; V gene: TRBV2; J gene: TRBJ2-3; clone size: few; CDR3 DNA: TGTGCCAGCAGTGAAGGTGGAGTAGATACGCAGTATTTT; CDR3 protein: CASSEGGVDTQYF
D gene: NA; V gene: TRBV5-1; J gene: TRBJ2-1; clone size: few; CDR3 DNA: TGCGCCAGCAGCTTGGACAGGTCCTACAATGAGCAGTTCTTC; CDR3 protein: CASSLDRSYNEQFF
D gene: NA; V gene: TRBV28; J gene: TRBJ2-2; clone size: few; CDR3 DNA: TGTGCCAGCTCCCTTCTCACCGGGGAGCTGTTTTTT; CDR3 protein: CASSLLTGELFF
D gene: TRBD1; V gene: TRBV7-6; J gene: TRBJ2-7; clone size: NA; CDR3 DNA: TGTGCCAGCAGCTCGGCCGGGACAGGTCCCTACGAGCAGTACTTC; CDR3 protein: CASSSAGTGPYEQYF